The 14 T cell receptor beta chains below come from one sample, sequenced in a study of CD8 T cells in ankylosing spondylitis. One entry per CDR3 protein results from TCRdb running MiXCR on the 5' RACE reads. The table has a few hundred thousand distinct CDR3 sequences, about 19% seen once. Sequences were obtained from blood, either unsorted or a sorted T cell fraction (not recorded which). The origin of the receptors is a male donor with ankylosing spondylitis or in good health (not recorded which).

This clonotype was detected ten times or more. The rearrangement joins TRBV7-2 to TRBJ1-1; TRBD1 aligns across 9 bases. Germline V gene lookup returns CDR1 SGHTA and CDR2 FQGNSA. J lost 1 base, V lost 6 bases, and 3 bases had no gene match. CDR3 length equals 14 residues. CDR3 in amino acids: CASSGQGTNTEAFF. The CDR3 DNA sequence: TGTGCCAGCAGTGGACAGGGGACGAACACTGAAGCTTTCTTT. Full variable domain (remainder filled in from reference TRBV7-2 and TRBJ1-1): GAGVSQSPSNKVTEKGKDVELRCDPISGHTALYWYRQSLGQGLEFLIYFQGNSAPDKSGLPSDRFSAERTGGSVSTLTIQRTQQEDSAVYLCASSGQGTNTEAFFGQGTRLTVV.

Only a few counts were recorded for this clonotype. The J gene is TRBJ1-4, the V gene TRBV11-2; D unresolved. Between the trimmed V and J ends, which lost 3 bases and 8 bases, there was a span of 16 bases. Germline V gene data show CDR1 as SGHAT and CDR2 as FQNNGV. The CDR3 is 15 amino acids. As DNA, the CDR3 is TGTGCCAGCAGCTTGACGGCCACGGTGGGGGAAAAACTGTTTTTT. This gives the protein CASSLTATVGEKLFF.

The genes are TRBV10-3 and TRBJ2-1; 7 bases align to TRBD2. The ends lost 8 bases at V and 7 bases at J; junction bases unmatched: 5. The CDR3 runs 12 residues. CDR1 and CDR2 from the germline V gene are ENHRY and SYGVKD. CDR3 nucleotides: TGTGCCATCGGGGGACTATTGAATGAGCAGTTCTTC. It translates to CAIGGLLNEQFF.

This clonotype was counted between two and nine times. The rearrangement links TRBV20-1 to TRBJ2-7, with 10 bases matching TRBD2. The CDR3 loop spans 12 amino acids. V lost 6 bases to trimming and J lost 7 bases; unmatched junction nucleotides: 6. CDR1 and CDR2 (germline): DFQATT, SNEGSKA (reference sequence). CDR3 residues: CSAWGLAREQYV. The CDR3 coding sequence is TGCAGTGCATGGGGACTAGCGCGGGAGCAGTACGTC.

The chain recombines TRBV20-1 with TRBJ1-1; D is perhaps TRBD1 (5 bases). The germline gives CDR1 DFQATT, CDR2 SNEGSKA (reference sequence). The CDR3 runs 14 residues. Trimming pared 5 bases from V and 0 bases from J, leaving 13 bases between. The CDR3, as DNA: TGCAGTGCTCGACACGAGGGGATGAACACTGAAGCTTTCTTT. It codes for CSARHEGMNTEAFF.

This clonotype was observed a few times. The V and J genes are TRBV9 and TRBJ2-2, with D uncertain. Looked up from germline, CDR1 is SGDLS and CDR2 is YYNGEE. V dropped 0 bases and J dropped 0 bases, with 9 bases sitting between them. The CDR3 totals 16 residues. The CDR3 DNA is TGTGCCAGCAGCGTAGGGGCAAGTACGAACACCGGGGAGCTGTTTTTT. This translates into CASSVGASTNTGELFF.

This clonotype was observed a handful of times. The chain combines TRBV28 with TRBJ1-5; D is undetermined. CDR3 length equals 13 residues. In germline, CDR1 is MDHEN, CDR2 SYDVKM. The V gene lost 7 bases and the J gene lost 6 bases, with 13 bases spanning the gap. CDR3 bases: TGTGCCAGCACCCAGAGCCCTGGTCAGCCCCAGCATTTT. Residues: CASTQSPGQPQHF.

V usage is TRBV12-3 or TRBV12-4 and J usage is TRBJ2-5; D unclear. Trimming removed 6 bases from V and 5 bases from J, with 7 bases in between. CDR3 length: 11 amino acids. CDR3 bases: TGTGCCAGCAGAGGCAGGGAGACCCAGTACTTC. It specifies CASRGRETQYF.

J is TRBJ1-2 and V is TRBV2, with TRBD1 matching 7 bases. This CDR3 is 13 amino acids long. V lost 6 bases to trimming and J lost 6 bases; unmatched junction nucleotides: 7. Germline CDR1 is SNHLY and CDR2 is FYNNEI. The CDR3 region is CASRAGTADGYTF. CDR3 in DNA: TGTGCCAGCAGGGCCGGGACAGCGGATGGCTACACCTTC. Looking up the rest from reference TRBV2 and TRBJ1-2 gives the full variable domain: EPEVTQTPSHQVTQMGQEVILRCVPISNHLYFYWYRQILGQKVEFLVSFYNNEISEKSEIFDDQFSVERPDGSNFTLKIRSTKLEDSAMYFCASRAGTADGYTFGSGTRLTVV.

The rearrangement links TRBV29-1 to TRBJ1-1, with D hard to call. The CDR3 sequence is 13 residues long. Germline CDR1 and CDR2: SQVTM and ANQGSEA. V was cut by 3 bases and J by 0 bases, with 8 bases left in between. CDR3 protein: CSVERQLNTEAFF. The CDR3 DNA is TGCAGCGTTGAGAGGCAGCTGAACACTGAAGCTTTCTTT.

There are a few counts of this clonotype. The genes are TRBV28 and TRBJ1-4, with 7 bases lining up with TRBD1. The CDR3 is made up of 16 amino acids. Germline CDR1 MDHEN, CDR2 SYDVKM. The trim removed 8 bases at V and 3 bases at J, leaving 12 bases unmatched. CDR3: CASGLVQGPSNEKLFF. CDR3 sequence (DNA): TGTGCCAGCGGCCTGGTACAGGGGCCATCTAATGAAAAACTGTTTTTT.

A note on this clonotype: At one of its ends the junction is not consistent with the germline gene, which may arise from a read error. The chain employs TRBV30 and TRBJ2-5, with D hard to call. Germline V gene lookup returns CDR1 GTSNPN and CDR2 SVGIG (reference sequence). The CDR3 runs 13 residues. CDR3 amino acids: CAWSVIGPETQHF. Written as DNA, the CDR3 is TGTGCCTGGAGTGTAATCGGGCCCGAGACCCAGCACTTC.

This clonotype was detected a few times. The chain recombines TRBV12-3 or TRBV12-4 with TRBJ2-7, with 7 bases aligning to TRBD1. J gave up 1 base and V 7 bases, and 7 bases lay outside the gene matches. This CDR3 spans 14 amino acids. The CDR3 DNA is TGTGCCAGCATTGGGACAGCCCGATCCTACGAGCAGTACGTC. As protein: CASIGTARSYEQYV.

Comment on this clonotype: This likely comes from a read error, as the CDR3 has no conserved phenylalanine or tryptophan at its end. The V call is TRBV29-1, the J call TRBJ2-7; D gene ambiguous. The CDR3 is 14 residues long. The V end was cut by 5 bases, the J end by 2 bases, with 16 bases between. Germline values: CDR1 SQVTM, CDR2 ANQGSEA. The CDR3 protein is CSVLLTENAYEQYL. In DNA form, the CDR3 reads TGCAGCGTTCTTTTAACTGAAAACGCCTACGAGCAGTACCTC.